This entry features one T cell receptor (beta chain) sequence. This specimen belongs to a study of shared clonotypes between healthy human individuals. Study context: Aged between 18 and 49, the donors were a couple of women and a few men. There were three CD4 naive, three CD4 memory, two CD8 naive and one CD8 memory plates per donor.

DNA at about 200 ng, around 30,000 T cell genomes, went into sorted-subset replicate PCRs. Only in-frame clones appear in the TCRdb table, and some are missing; sequencing was by immunoSEQ multiplex PCR. The sample shows about 1.1 million clones, roughly 80% of them seen only once. V lost 4 bases to trimming and J lost 3 bases, with 9 bases between them. The CDR3 runs 13 residues. In germline, CDR1 is LGHNA, CDR2 YNFKEQ. Researchers partitioned CD4+ cells into CD45RA+ naive and CD45RA-negative memory subsets. The specimen sequenced was memory CD4+ T cells from PBMCs. The subset was: CD45RA-negative fraction. This receptor was obtained from a man younger than 30 in good health. Some clones in this sample may be carry-over from other donors' samples. The V call is TRBV4-2, the J call TRBJ2-5; D is perhaps TRBD1 (5 bases). This CDR3 reads CASSPDREETQYF. DNA of the CDR3: TGTGCCAGCAGCCCCGACAGAGAAGAGACCCAGTACTTC.